This TCR beta chain was sequenced in a study of chemoradiotherapy in HPV16-positive cancers. Across the whole study: Candidate HPV-specific clones and shared TCR motifs came from two HPV16-positive patients. Points from the study as a whole: Only a couple of HPV16-positive patients supplied the functional HPV-specificity definition.

Method: immunoSEQ multiplex PCR; TCRdb's copy keeps in-frame clones and lacks some. Of roughly 6,900 clones in the sample, 60% to 85% were seen once. The V and J ends lost 3 bases and 5 bases respectively, with 16 bases between them. This CDR3 spans 15 amino acids. Germline V gene lookup returns CDR1 KGHSH and CDR2 LQKENI. With respect to this clone: Its antigen is not identified.

This TCR came from a human donor with HPV-associated anogenital cancer. This specimen was acquired from a patient who underwent chemoradiotherapy. V is TRBV18 and J is TRBJ2-5; D gene uncertain. CDR3 sequence: CASSPLPPYGETQYF. Here the CDR3 DNA reads TGTGCCAGCTCACCCCTTCCCCCGTACGGGGAGACCCAGTACTTC.